Below, 17 T cell receptor beta chains from the same sample are listed, as sequenced in a study of identical twins. One entry per CDR3 protein results from TCRdb running MiXCR on the 5' RACE reads. The data contain just over 500,000 distinct CDR3 sequences, less than 25% of them singletons. The data also belong to a second study, concerning T cells expressing NK-cell markers.

Sequenced sample: CD4+ T cells sorted from blood. These receptors all come from a woman aged 18-29 years in good health.

This clonotype was counted between two and nine times. The chain combines TRBV4-2 with TRBJ2-3; D uncertain. The CDR3 has 14 amino acids. Germline CDR1 LGHNA, CDR2 YNFKEQ. V gave up 1 base and J gave up 3 bases, with 8 bases separating them. This CDR3 reads CASSQAAGTDTQYF. For the CDR3, the DNA is TGTGCCAGCAGCCAAGCGGCTGGAACAGATACGCAGTATTTT.

V usage is TRBV7-3 and J usage is TRBJ2-7; D uncertain. Germline V gene sequence: CDR1 SGHTA, CDR2 FQGTGA. The CDR3 covers 14 residues. Between the trimmed V and J ends, which lost 1 base and 3 bases, there was a span of 10 bases. CDR3 in DNA: TGTGCCAGCAGCTTAAGTGCCGGTTTCTACGAGCAGTACTTC. Protein: CASSLSAGFYEQYF.

The rearrangement links TRBV11-2 to TRBJ1-6, with D possibly being TRBD1 (6 bases). The CDR3 is 15 amino acids. CDR1 is SGHAT and CDR2 is FQNNGV in the germline V gene. Trimming removed 5 bases at V and 7 bases at J, with 15 bases between. CDR3 sequence reads: CASSLQQGINSPLHF. Written as DNA, the CDR3 is TGTGCCAGCAGCCTTCAACAGGGAATCAATTCACCCCTCCACTTT.

As to this clonotype: Its ends do not fully match the called genes, so a read error is possible. CDR3 residues: CASSYRPGAGPNTGQLFF. For the CDR3, the DNA is TGTGCCAGCAGCTACCGGCCAGGGGCCGGACCGAACACCGGGCAGCTGTTTTTT. V and J are TRBV5-6 and TRBJ2-2; TRBD1 is a possible D gene (6 bases). Germline V gives CDR1 SGHDT, CDR2 YYEEEE. This CDR3 contains 18 residues.

The V gene is TRBV7-2, the J gene TRBJ2-5, with TRBD2 matching over 8 bases. The CDR3 has 15 amino acids. V lost 2 bases, J lost 3 bases, and 5 bases stayed unmatched. CDR1 and CDR2 from the germline V gene are SGHTA and FQGNSA. CDR3 residues: CASSLMGLEEETQYF. In DNA form, the CDR3 reads TGTGCCAGCAGCTTAATGGGACTAGAAGAAGAGACCCAGTACTTC.

The CDR3 loop reads CASSRTTSGTEETQYF. Here the CDR3 DNA reads TGCGCCAGCAGCAGAACGACTAGCGGGACGGAAGAGACCCAGTACTTC. The gene calls are TRBV5-1 and TRBJ2-5; 11 bases map to TRBD2. The CDR3 extends over 16 amino acids. Germline assignment: CDR1 SGHRS and CDR2 YFSETQ. The V segment lost 4 bases and the J segment 3 bases; nucleotides outside the gene matches: 8.

This clonotype has just a few counts. The V and J genes are TRBV6-5 and TRBJ2-7, with 8 bases identical to TRBD1. Trimming cost V 2 bases and J 4 bases; bases outside gene matches: 1. The CDR3 spans 13 residues. Germline-derived CDR1 and CDR2 are MNHEY and SVGAGI. In nucleotides, the CDR3 is TGTGCCAGCAGTTACACAGGGGGTTACGAGCAGTACTTC. It codes for CASSYTGGYEQYF.

This clonotype has just a few counts. The gene calls are TRBV2 and TRBJ2-1; 7 positions match TRBD2. V lost 4 bases, J lost 0 bases, and 3 bases stayed unmatched. The length of the CDR3 is 15 residues. Germline values: CDR1 SNHLY, CDR2 FYNNEI. The CDR3 loop is CASSGGRPSYNEQFF. The CDR3 bases are TGTGCCAGCAGTGGCGGGAGACCCTCCTACAATGAGCAGTTCTTC.

This clonotype was recorded a few times. The CDR3, as DNA: TGTGCCATCAGTGAGGCTAGCGGGAGCGGGGGCAATGAGCAGTTCTTC. The encoded protein is CAISEASGSGGNEQFF. The rearrangement joins TRBV10-3 to TRBJ2-1; 10 bases align to TRBD2. Trimming took 2 bases from V and 6 from J; bases not matched to a gene: 7. This CDR3 region has 16 residues. Germline V lookup: CDR1 ENHRY, CDR2 SYGVKD.

This clonotype came up a few times. V is TRBV4-3 and J is TRBJ2-1; the match to TRBD2 covers 7 bases. This CDR3 spans 16 amino acids. Losses at the gene ends were 3 bases for V and 4 bases for J; bases not matched to a gene: 9. Germline CDR1 reads LGHNA; CDR2 reads YSLEER. In DNA form, the CDR3 reads TGCGCCAGCAGCCAGGTGGGGGGGATAGTATACAATGAGCAGTTCTTC. It is translated as CASSQVGGIVYNEQFF.

This clonotype was recorded at least ten times. The chain has TRBV20-1 and TRBJ2-5, with D possibly TRBD2 on 5 matching bases. V was shortened by 3 bases and J by 9 bases, with 11 bases between the two germline ends. CDR1 DFQATT and CDR2 SNEGSKA come from the germline V gene (reference sequence). The CDR3 has 11 residues. CDR3 in amino acids: CSARSDWAQYF. CDR3 nucleotide sequence: TGCAGTGCTAGGTCGGACTGGGCCCAGTACTTC.

The chain is built from TRBV9 and TRBJ2-4, with a possible D match to TRBD1 (6 bases). CDR1 is SGDLS, CDR2 YYNGEE, per germline. The CDR3 totals 16 residues. V was cut by 0 bases and J by 7 bases, with 17 bases left in between. DNA of the CDR3: TGTGCCAGCAGCGTAGCTGGGGCAGGGGCTCGGAACATTCAGTACTTC. Translating gives CASSVAGAGARNIQYF.

The chain joins TRBV6-8 to TRBJ2-7, with 9 bases lining up with TRBD2. Germline CDR1 MNHGY, CDR2 SAAAGT. The ends lost 2 bases at V and 0 bases at J; junction bases unmatched: 5. The CDR3 spans 16 residues. The DNA for the CDR3 is TGTGCCAGCAGTTACAGCAGCGGGAGGAGCTCCTACGAGCAGTACTTC. Protein sequence: CASSYSSGRSSYEQYF.

Ten or more counts support this clonotype. V usage is TRBV20-1 and J usage is TRBJ2-1, with 7 bases aligning to TRBD2. Germline lookup yields CDR1 DFQATT and CDR2 SNEGSKA (reference sequence). Unmatched junction bases numbered 2, after V lost 3 bases and J lost 0 bases. The CDR3 covers 14 residues. The CDR3 DNA is TGCAGTGCTAGCGGCGGGAGCTCCTACAATGAGCAGTTCTTC. It is translated as CSASGGSSYNEQFF.

This clonotype was recorded a few times. The chain uses TRBV6-2 or TRBV6-3 and TRBJ1-1, with TRBD1 matching over 7 bases. The germline V gene has CDR1 MNHEY and CDR2 SVGEGT. V gave up 6 bases and J gave up 7 bases; unmatched junction bases: 11. This CDR3 comprises 14 residues. CDR3 amino acids: CASREGALGNEAFF. The CDR3 DNA reads as TGTGCCAGCAGGGAGGGGGCACTTGGTAATGAAGCTTTCTTT.

This chain uses TRBV20-1 with TRBJ2-2; D possibly corresponds to TRBD1 (5 bases). The CDR3 loop spans 13 amino acids. V shed 0 bases and J shed 6 bases, with 8 bases lying between them. Looked up from germline, CDR1 is DFQATT and CDR2 is SNEGSKA (reference sequence). The CDR3 region has the DNA TGCAGTGCTAGAGATAAGACAGCCGGGGAGCTGTTTTTT. Protein sequence: CSARDKTAGELFF.

This clonotype was observed a few times. The rearrangement joins TRBV5-1 to TRBJ2-3; 7 nucleotides line up with TRBD2. J gave up 0 bases and V 0 bases, and 4 bases lay outside the gene matches. CDR1 SGHRS and CDR2 YFSETQ come from the germline V gene. CDR3 length equals 16 residues. The CDR3 region has the DNA TGCGCCAGCAGCTTGGACAGCGGGGAGAGCACAGATACGCAGTATTTT. It yields the protein CASSLDSGESTDTQYF.